A selection of T cell receptor beta chains follows, all from one sample in a study of control samples from healthy donors and cancer patients. TCRdb's table, derived via immunoSEQ multiplex PCR, lists solely in-frame clones and lacks some. The table includes 200,000 to 250,000 clones, roughly 94% detected once. Specimen: blood. These receptors all come from a man aged 45-60 years in good health. The conserved cysteine and the conserved F or W are not part of the CDR3 here. Each record gives: V gene, CDR3 protein.

>TRBV5-4
ASSLAGTYGYT
>TRBV28
ASSSLSGSNTEAF
>TRBV7-6
ASSLEAGTSGSRTDTQY
>TRBV19
ATSNLAGDDEQY
>TRBV7-2
ASSLNTGELF
>TRBV6-5
ASSYLMTAMNTEAF
>TRBV11-3
ASSFTGTGSGANVLT
>TRBV5-1
ASRGGGGTGELF
>TRBV6-2/TRBV6-3
ASSSGGVHEQY
>TRBV3-1/TRBV3-2
ASSQDQAYGYT
>TRBV6-1
ASSEGWGLYGYT
>TRBV5-4
ASSYGQGGGYT
>TRBV3-1/TRBV3-2
ASSQYTVSSGNTIY
>TRBV27
ASSKRQDTEAF
>TRBV25-1
ASTHRGTDTQY
>TRBV6-2/TRBV6-3
ASSTTGDRTEAF
>TRBV5-4
ASSYRDEAF
>TRBV29-1
SAMTGMNTEAF
>TRBV29-1
SVYELEAF
>TRBV7-9
ASSLTIGDGNQPQH
>TRBV30
AWSAVYNEKLF
>TRBV12-3/TRBV12-4
ASRSGGALGYT
>TRBV7-2
ASSLVPSYEQY
>TRBV28
ASKNSGGAVQPQH
>TRBV10-1
ASSGYRDSPLH
>TRBV10-2
ASKGAGASYEQY
>TRBV24-1
ATSDYRGGAYNEQF
>TRBV28
ASSLRGSPLH
>TRBV5-1
ASHSVLGETQY
>TRBV4-3
ASSLGTGGRETQY
>TRBV5-1
ASSLQGDQPQH
>TRBV19
ASSIVGVGAKNIQY
>TRBV7-3
ASSRVASAGGYT
>TRBV10-2
ASKRDNEQF
>TRBV28
ASSSLFPQTGDTPPSYNEQF
>TRBV6-5
ASSYSSYGTQY
>TRBV11-2
ASSSDYSSYEQY
>TRBV25-1
ASSSTDTQY
>TRBV24-1
ATSDLDGGSYNEQF
>TRBV29-1
SDHRTKQGASHEQY
>TRBV3-1/TRBV3-2
ASRQGAGNTIY
>TRBV9
ASKPGQGGGYT
>TRBV5-5
ASSLDSGGNTIY
>TRBV6-5
ASMGNEKLF
>TRBV24-1
ATSDYDRGKETQY
>TRBV15
ATSRDPTPGGGTDTQY
>TRBV18
ASSPRTGSPGANVLT
>TRBV5-1
ASSLLRPGQETQY
>TRBV5-1
ASSKLAGGVQETQY
>TRBV2
ASSERQGAINEQF
>TRBV7-3
ASSSSSENEQF
>TRBV25-1
ASSEYGQYYEQY